This TCR beta chain was captured by sequencing in a study of radiation and T cells in renal cell carcinoma (dated by TCRdb to the early 2020s). The study in broad terms: In total, some 50 samples, comprising 25 or so tumors and roughly 27 peripheral blood samples, were subjected to TCR beta sequencing. The last blood draw occurred 4 weeks after radiation, at the same time as nephrectomy. Across all 55 or so samples, 4,016,671 unique CDR3 nucleotide sequences, encoding approximately 2.5 million unique CDR3 amino acid sequences, were identified. General findings and caveats noted by the study authors: The single-armed trial design could not address effects of radiation dose or scheduling on the TCR repertoire. Changes in the blood repertoire were not tracked past 4 weeks after treatment. Because no pretreatment tumor biopsies were available, whether clonotypes were present in the tumor at baseline could not be determined. In blood, the top tumor clonotypes increased between baseline and 2 weeks post-radiation and then shrank by 4 weeks, which suggests that tumor-resident clones expanded only transiently.

This specimen's time point label, per the study, means: blood 4 weeks post-SBRT, at nephrectomy. The sample's treatment or condition label, decoded: 15 Gy SBRT to primary tumor, nephrectomy 4 weeks later. The samples were drawn from a clinical trial, where primary renal cell carcinomas were treated with 15 Gy of stereotactic body radiation therapy and then removed by nephrectomy 4 weeks afterward. To follow tumor-enriched clonotypes, peripheral blood was collected serially from radiation-treated patients at baseline and again at 2 weeks and 4 weeks after SBRT. Renal cell carcinoma with clear cell pathology was present in all patients. The QIAamp DNA Blood Mini Kit (Qiagen) was used to prepare genomic DNA for TCR sequencing. Samples were included in the analyses only if all quality control checks were passed. Following the manufacturer's recommendations, the immunoSEQ kit was used to generate TCR beta libraries from genomic DNA. To prepare libraries, a first multiplex PCR with proprietary primers was run, followed by a second PCR that added unique barcodes, and a bead cleanup was done after each round. Each sample batch included a kit-provided positive control reaction and a negative control reaction. The final libraries underwent checking on an Agilent 4200 TapeStation D1000 ScreenTape, volumetric pooling, and quantification by qPCR. Sequencing was performed on an Illumina NextSeq500 using a MidOutput 150-cycle cartridge, with 156 Read1 cycles, 15 Index1 cycles, and the kit custom primers. The pooled library was loaded at roughly 1 pM, and roughly 18% PhiX control was spiked in. The study's processing was this. Vendor-processed data were analyzed in R, and a clonotype was defined as all T cells sharing the same CDR3 nucleotide sequence. In the clone abundance analyses, frequencies were normalized to the 10,000 most abundant clones in each sample. Before analysis, public T cell clones were removed, and these numbered fewer than six per sample on average. An abundance difference of at least 32-fold between compartments was the criterion for calling clonotypes tumor-enriched or baseline blood-enriched. A beta-binomial differential abundance model was used to identify clonotypes that expanded or contracted between blood time points. Similarity between tumor and blood repertoires was quantified using the Baroni-Urbani and Buser coefficient, and groups were compared with two-tailed Wilcoxon tests in R. Imported from immuneACCESS, the table was reduced by TCRdb to in-frame sequences with V and J called. These copies leave out some clones; in studies compared against another copy, an unresolved V gene accounts for under half, and the cause of the remainder is not known. Clonal size and the V and J genes are those of that table, whereas D and trimming came from the DNA. A total of about 77,000 clones appear in this sample, approximately 87% of them only once. 2.4% of the sample comes from the top ten.

Comments on this clone: There is no known antigen for this receptor. Base qualities were left out, and no much larger clone turns up one base away.

This receptor was identified in a woman aged 55-70 years with renal cell carcinoma. Sequences were derived from blood, sampled from a patient whose treatment included radiotherapy and nephrectomy.

The bases are TGTGCCAGCAGCTTAGGGGGTGGCCAAGATGAAGCTTTCTTT. This translates into CASSLGGGQDEAFF. The sequence is built from TRBV7-9 and TRBJ1-1, with no confident D gene call. The germline ends are 13 bases apart after V is trimmed by 1 base and J by 7 bases. The CDR3 measures 14 amino acids from cysteine to phenylalanine. Only the CDR3 portion is preserved as DNA: 42 bases, with reading frame beginning at the first base. According to the germline V gene (reference sequence), CDR1 reads SEHNR and CDR2 reads FQNEAQ.